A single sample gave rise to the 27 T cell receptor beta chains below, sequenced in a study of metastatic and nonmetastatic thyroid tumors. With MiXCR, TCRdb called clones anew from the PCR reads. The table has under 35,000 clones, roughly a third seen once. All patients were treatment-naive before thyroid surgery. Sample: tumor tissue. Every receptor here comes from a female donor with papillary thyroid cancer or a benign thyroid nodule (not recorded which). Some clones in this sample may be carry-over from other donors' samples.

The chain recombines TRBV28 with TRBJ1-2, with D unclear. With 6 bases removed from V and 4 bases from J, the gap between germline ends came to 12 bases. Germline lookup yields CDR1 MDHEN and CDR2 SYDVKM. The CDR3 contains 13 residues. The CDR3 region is CASSPSDPYGYTF. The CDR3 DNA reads TGTGCCAGCAGCCCAAGCGATCCCTATGGCTACACCTTC.

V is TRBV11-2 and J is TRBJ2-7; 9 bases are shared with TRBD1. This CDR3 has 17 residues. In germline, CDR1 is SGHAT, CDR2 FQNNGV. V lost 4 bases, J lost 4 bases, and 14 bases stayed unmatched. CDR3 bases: TGTGCCAGCAGCTCCGTAAAAGTACAGGGGGCGCGATACGAGCAGTACTTC. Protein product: CASSSVKVQGARYEQYF. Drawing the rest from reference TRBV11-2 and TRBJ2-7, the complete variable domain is EAGVAQSPRYKIIEKRQSVAFWCNPISGHATLYWYQQILGQGPKLLIQFQNNGVVDDSQLPKDRFSAERLKGVDSTLKIQPAKLEDSAVYLCASSSVKVQGARYEQYFGPGTRLTVT.

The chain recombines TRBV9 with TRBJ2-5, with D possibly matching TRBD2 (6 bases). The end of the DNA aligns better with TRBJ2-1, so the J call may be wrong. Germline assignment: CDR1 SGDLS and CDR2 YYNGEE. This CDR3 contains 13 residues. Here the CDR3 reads CASSVAGGNEQFF. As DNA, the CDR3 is TGTGCCAGCAGCGTAGCTGGAGGGAATGAGCAGTTCTTC.

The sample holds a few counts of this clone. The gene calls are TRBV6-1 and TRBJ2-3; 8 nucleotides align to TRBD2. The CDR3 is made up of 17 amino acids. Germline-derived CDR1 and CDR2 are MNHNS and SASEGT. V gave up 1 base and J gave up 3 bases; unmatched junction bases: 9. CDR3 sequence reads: CASSEVGSGVGTDTQYF. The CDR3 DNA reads TGTGCCAGCAGTGAAGTGGGTAGCGGGGTGGGTACAGATACGCAGTATTTT.

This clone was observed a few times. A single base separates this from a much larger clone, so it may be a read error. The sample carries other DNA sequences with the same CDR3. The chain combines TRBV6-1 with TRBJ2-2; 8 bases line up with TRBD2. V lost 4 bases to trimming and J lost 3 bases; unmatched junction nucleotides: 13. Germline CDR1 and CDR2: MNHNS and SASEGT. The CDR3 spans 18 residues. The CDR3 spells CASSVSLAGPIHTGELFF. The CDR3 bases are TGTGCCAGCAGTGTTTCGCTAGCGGGCCCTATTCACACCGGGGAGCTGTTTTTT.

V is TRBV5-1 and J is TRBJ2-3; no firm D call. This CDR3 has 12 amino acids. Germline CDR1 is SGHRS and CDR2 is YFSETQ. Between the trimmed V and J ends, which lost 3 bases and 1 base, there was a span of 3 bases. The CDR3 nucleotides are TGCGCCAGCAGCTCGGGCACAGATACGCAGTATTTT. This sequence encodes CASSSGTDTQYF.

The CDR3 spells CSARGWTGGPGNYGYTF. The DNA of the CDR3 is TGCAGTGCTAGAGGCTGGACAGGGGGCCCAGGAAACTATGGCTACACCTTC. The chain joins TRBV20-1 to TRBJ1-2, with TRBD1 identical over 11 bases. CDR1 is DFQATT and CDR2 is SNEGSKA in the germline V gene (reference sequence). Unmatched junction bases numbered 9, after V lost 1 base and J lost 2 bases. CDR3 length: 17 amino acids.

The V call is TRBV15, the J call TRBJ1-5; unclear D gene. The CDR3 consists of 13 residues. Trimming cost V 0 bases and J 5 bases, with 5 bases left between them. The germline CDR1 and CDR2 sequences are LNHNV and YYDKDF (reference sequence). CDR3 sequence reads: CATSRDAHQPQHF. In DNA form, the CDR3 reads TGTGCCACCAGCAGAGATGCCCATCAGCCCCAGCATTTT. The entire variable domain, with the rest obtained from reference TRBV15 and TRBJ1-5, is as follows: DAMVIQNPRYQVTQFGKPVTLSCSQTLNHNVMYWYQQKSSQAPKLLFHYYDKDFNNEADTPDNFQSRRPNTSFCFLDIRSPGLGDTAMYLCATSRDAHQPQHFGDGTRLSIL.

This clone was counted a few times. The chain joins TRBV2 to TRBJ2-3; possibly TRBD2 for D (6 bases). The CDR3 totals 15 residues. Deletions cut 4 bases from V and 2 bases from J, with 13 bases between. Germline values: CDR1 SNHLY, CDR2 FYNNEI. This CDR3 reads CASSAIGGSTDTQYF. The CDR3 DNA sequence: TGTGCCAGCAGTGCCATAGGAGGGTCCACAGATACGCAGTATTTT.

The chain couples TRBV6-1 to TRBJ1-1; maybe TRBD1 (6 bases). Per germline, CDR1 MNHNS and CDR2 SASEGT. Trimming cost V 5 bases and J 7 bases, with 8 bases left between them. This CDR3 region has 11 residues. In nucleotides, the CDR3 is TGTGCCAGCAGTAGGGGGGGTGAAGCTTTCTTT. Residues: CASSRGGEAFF.

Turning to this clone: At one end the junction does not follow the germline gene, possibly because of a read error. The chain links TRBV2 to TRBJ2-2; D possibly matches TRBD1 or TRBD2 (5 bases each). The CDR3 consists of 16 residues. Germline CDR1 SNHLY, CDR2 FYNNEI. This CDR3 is CASTYDGTANTGELFF. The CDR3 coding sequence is TGTGCCAGCACCTATGACGGGACCGCGAACACCGGTGAGCTGTTTTTT.

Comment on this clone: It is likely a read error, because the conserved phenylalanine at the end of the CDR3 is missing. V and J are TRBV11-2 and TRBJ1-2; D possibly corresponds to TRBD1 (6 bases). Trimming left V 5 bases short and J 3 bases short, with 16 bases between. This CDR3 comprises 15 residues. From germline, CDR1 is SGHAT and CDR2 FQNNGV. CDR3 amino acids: CASSPQAGADYGYTL. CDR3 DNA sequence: TGTGCCAGCAGCCCCCAGGCAGGGGCAGACTATGGCTACACCCTC.

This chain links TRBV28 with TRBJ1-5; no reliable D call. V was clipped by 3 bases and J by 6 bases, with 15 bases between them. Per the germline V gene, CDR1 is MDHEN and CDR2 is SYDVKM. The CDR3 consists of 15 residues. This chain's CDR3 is CASSLEGKTIQPQHF. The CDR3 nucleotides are TGTGCCAGCAGTTTGGAAGGGAAGACGATTCAGCCCCAGCATTTT.

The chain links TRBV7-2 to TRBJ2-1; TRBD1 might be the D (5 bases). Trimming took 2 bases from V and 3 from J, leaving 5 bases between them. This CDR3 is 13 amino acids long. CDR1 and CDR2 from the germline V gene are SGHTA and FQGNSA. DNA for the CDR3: TGTGCCAGCAGCTTACAGGGCTACAATGAGCAGTTCTTC. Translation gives CASSLQGYNEQFF.

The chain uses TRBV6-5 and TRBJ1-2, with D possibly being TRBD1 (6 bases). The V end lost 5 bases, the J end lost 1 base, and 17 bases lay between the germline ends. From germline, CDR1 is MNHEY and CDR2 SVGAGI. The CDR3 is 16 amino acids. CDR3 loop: CASSHTGTSYNYGYTF. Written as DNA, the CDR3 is TGTGCCAGCAGTCACACCGGGACATCCTATAACTATGGCTACACCTTC.

CDR3 region: CSARGGRYNEQFF. CDR3 bases: TGCAGTGCTAGAGGGGGGCGGTACAATGAGCAGTTCTTC. The chain recombines TRBV20-1 with TRBJ2-1, with a weak D call TRBD1 (6 bases). The CDR3 consists of 13 residues. V gave up 1 base and J gave up 4 bases, with 8 bases separating them. Germline V gene sequence: CDR1 DFQATT, CDR2 SNEGSKA (reference sequence).

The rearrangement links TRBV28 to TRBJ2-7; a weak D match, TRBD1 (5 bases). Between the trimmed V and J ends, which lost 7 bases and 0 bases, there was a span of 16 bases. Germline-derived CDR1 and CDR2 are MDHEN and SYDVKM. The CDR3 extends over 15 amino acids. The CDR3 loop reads CASTDPGLSSYEQYF. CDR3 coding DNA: TGTGCCAGCACCGACCCAGGGTTAAGCTCCTACGAGCAGTACTTC.

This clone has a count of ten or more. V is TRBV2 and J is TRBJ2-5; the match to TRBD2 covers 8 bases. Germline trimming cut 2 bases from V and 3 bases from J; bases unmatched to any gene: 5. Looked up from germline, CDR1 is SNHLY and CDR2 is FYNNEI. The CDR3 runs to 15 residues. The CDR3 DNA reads TGTGCCAGCAGTGAATCCGGGACTAGGGAAGAGACCCAGTACTTC. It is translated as CASSESGTREETQYF.

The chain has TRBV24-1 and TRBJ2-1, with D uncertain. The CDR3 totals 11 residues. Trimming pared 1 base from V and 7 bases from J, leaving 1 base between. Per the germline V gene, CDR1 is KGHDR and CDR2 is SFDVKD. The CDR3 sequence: CATSDFNEQFF. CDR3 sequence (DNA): TGTGCCACCAGTGATTTTAATGAGCAGTTCTTC.

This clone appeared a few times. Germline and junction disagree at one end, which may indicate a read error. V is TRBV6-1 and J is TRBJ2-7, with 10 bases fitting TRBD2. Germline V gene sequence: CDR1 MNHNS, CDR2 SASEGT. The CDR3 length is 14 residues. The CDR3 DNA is TGTGCCAGCACCCCAGGACTAGCGGAATACGAGCAGTGCTTC. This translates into CASTPGLAEYEQCF.

The CDR3 nucleotides read TGCAGTGCTAGAGATCGGCGCGTTGGAGGCTCCGCCGATACGCAGTATTTT. As protein: CSARDRRVGGSADTQYF. The chain employs TRBV20-1 and TRBJ2-3, with D tentatively TRBD2 (5 bases). The CDR3 extends over 17 amino acids. Trimming took 0 bases from V and 6 from J, leaving 22 bases between them. Germline V gives CDR1 DFQATT, CDR2 SNEGSKA (reference sequence).

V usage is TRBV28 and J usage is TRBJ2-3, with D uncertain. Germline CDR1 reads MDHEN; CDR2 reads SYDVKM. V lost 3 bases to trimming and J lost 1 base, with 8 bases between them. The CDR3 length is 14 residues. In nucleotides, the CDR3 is TGTGCCAGCAGTTTTGTCGCTGGCACAGATACGCAGTATTTT. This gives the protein CASSFVAGTDTQYF.

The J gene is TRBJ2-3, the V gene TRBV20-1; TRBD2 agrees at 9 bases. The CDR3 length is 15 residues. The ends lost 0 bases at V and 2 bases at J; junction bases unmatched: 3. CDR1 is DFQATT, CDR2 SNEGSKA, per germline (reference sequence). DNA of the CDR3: TGCAGTGCTAGAGATCCTAGCGGGAACACAGATACGCAGTATTTT. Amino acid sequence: CSARDPSGNTDTQYF.

CDR3 loop: CASSSQLVYNEQFF. CDR3 bases: TGCGCCAGCAGCTCGCAATTGGTTTACAATGAGCAGTTCTTC. The J gene is TRBJ2-1, the V gene TRBV5-1; D unclear. The CDR3 runs to 14 residues. Germline V gene data show CDR1 as SGHRS and CDR2 as YFSETQ. V gave up 3 bases and J gave up 4 bases, with 11 bases separating them.

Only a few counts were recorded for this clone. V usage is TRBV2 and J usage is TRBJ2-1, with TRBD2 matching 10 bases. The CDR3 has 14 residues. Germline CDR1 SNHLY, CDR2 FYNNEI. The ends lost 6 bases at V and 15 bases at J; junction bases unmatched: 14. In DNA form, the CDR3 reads TGTGCCAGCAGAGGCGGACTAGCGGCCTGGGAGGGGTTCTTC. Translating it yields CASRGGLAAWEGFF. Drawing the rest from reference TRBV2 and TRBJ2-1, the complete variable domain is EPEVTQTPSHQVTQMGQEVILRCVPISNHLYFYWYRQILGQKVEFLVSFYNNEISEKSEIFDDQFSVERPDGSNFTLKIRSTKLEDSAMYFCASRGGLAAWEGFFGPGTRLTVL.

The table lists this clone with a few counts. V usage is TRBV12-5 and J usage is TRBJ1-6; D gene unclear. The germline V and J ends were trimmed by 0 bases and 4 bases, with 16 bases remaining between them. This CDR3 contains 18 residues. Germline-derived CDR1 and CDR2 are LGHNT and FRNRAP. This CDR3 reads CASGLVLGLLPYNSPLHF. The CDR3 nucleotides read TGTGCTAGTGGTTTGGTACTCGGCCTACTTCCTTATAATTCACCCCTCCACTTT.

The CDR3 nucleotides are TGTGCCAGCAGCATCATGGGACAGAATTATGGCTACACCTTC. Translating gives CASSIMGQNYGYTF. This sequence joins TRBV27 and TRBJ1-2; 7 nucleotides match TRBD1. V lost 6 bases and J lost 5; bases outside the gene matches: 9. There are 14 residues in the CDR3. Germline V gene lookup returns CDR1 MNHEY and CDR2 SMNVEV (reference sequence).